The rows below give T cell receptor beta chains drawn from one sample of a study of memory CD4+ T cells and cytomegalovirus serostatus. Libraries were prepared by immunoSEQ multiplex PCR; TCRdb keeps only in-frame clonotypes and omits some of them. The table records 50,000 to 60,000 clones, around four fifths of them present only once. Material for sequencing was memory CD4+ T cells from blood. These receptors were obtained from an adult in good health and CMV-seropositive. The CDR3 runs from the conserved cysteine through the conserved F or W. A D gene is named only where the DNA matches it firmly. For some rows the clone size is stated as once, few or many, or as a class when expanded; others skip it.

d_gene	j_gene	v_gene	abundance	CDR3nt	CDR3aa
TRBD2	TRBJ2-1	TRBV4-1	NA	TGCGCCAGCAGCCAAGATCCCAGCGCTAGCGGTAATGAGCAGTTCTTC	CASSQDPSASGNEQFF
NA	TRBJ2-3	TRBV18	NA	TGTGCCAGCTCACCTTACACAGATACGCAGTATTTT	CASSPYTDTQYF
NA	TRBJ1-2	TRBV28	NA	TGTGCCAGCACTTCCCGGGTGGGGGGCTACACCTTC	CASTSRVGGYTF
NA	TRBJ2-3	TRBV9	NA	TGTGCCAGCAGCTTGGGGTCGACTAGTCTTTTAGATACGCAGTATTTT	CASSLGSTSLLDTQYF
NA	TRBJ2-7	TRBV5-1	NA	TGCGCCAGCAGCTTGGGGACGGAGAGCTCCTACGAGCAGTACTTC	CASSLGTESSYEQYF
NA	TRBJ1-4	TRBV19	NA	TGTGCCAGTAGTGACAATGCGGGGACCCAGGGGAAACTGTTTTTT	CASSDNAGTQGKLFF
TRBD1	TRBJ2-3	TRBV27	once	TGTGCCAGCAGTACCCGCAGGGGGATGGATACGCAGTATTTT	CASSTRRGMDTQYF
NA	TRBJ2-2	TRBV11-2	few	TGTGCCAGCAGCTTCCTCTTTTCGAACACCGGGGAGCTGTTTTTT	CASSFLFSNTGELFF
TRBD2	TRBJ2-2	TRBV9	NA	TGTGCCAGCAGCGTAGGGGGGGGTACGAGCACCGGGGAGCTGTTTTTT	CASSVGGGTSTGELFF
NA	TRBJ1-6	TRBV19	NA	TGTGCCAGTAGTACCGATGGGTTACTGAATTCACCCCTCCACTTT	CASSTDGLLNSPLHF
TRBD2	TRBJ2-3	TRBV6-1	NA	TGTGCCTCTTCCCGGGGGGGTGCAGATACGCAGTATTTT	CASSRGGADTQYF
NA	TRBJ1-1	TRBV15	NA	TGTGCCACCAGCAGGCCGGGTCAGAACACTGAAGCTTTCTTT	CATSRPGQNTEAFF
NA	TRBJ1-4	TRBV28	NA	TGTGCCAGCAGTATACCTTTTGGGGGAAGTAATGAAAAACTGTTTTTT	CASSIPFGGSNEKLFF
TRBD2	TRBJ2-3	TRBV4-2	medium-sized	TGTGCCAGCAGCCGGGGGGAGGCTAGCGGGAGTTTGGTCACAGATACGCAGTATTTT	CASSRGEASGSLVTDTQYF
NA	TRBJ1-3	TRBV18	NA	TGTGCCAGCTCACCAAACAGGGCTGGAAACACCATATATTTT	CASSPNRAGNTIYF
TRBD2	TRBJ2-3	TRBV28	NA	TGTGCCAGCAGTACGAGCTTCGGACTAGCGGACACAGATACGCAGTATTTT	CASSTSFGLADTDTQYF